The rows below give T cell receptor beta chains drawn from one sample of a study of shared T cell receptors in the human thymus. TCRdb's table, derived via immunoSEQ multiplex PCR, lists solely in-frame clones and lacks some. The data contain hundreds of thousands of clones, around 89% of them singletons. The data also belong to a second study, concerning human thymus T cells.

The sequenced sample consisted of thymocytes. The receptor set was obtained from a boy less than two years old with a congenital heart defect. Each CDR3 is given with its conserved first and last residue. D genes are given only for firm matches. Clone size is given for some rows only: seen once, a few or many times, or a class if the clone is expanded.

TRBV6-1	NA	NA	TRBJ1-4	TGTGCCAGCAGTTGGCAAGGCCGGGGGAATGAAAAACTGTTTTTT	CASSWQGRGNEKLFF
TRBV7-2	TRBD2	NA	TRBJ2-7	TGTGCCAGCAGAATGACTAGCGGCTCCTACGAGCAGTACTTC	CASRMTSGSYEQYF
TRBV5-4	TRBD2	NA	TRBJ2-3	TGTGCCAGCAGCTGTGTGGCGGGAGAGGGAGGTACGCAGTATTTT	CASSCVAGEGGTQYF
TRBV7-3	NA	NA	TRBJ2-6	TGTGCCAGCGGGGCGAAAGGGGCCAACGTCCTGACTTTC	CASGAKGANVLTF
TRBV25-1	TRBD1	NA	TRBJ2-5	TGTGCCACCCAGACAGGGAGAGTAGAAGAGACCCAGTACTTC	CATQTGRVEETQYF
TRBV6-5	TRBD2	once	TRBJ2-1	TGTGCCCACTTGAGGACTAGCGGGTCCTACAATGAGCAGTTCTTC	CAHLRTSGSYNEQFF
TRBV7-9	TRBD2	NA	TRBJ2-5	TGTGCCAGCAGCTTATTGCGGGAGGGGGTAGAGACCCAGTACTTC	CASSLLREGVETQYF
TRBV5-4	TRBD1	NA	TRBJ2-3	TGTGCCAGCAATGACAGGGGGCGAACTAGCACAGATACGCAGTATTTT	CASNDRGRTSTDTQYF
TRBV14	NA	NA	TRBJ2-7	TGTGCCAGCAGCCAGGGCGTAACCCCCTACGAGCAGTACTTC	CASSQGVTPYEQYF
TRBV6-1	NA	NA	TRBJ2-3	TGTGCCAGCAGCTATCCTAATTCAGATACGCAGTATTTT	CASSYPNSDTQYF
TRBV19	NA	few	TRBJ1-3	TGTGCCAGTAGTAGCAGCATGGGGCTGCTGAACTTT	CASSSSMGLLNF
TRBV13	TRBD1	NA	TRBJ2-1	TGTGCCAGCAGCCCCTCTGGACAGGGGGGTGAGCAGTTCTTC	CASSPSGQGGEQFF
TRBV30	NA	once	TRBJ2-1	TGTGCCTGGAGTTTTTCAGACGGGGAAGACTACAATGAGCAGTTCTTC	CAWSFSDGEDYNEQFF
TRBV11-2	NA	NA	TRBJ1-1	TGTGCCAGCAGCCCCGGGCGACGACAGATGAACACTGAAGCTTTCTTT	CASSPGRRQMNTEAFF
TRBV27	TRBD1	NA	TRBJ2-7	TGTGCCAGCAGTCATCCGGGACAGGGAAGGGAGCAGTACTTC	CASSHPGQGREQYF
TRBV7-9	TRBD1	once	TRBJ1-6	TGTGCCAGCAGCGCCGACAGGGAGTACGCTTCACCCCTCCACTTT	CASSADREYASPLHF
TRBV27	NA	NA	TRBJ1-1	TGTGCCAGCAGTTTAGCGGGGTTGGCGAGCACTGAAGCTTTCTTT	CASSLAGLASTEAFF
TRBV29-1	NA	NA	TRBJ1-2	TGCAGCGTTGAAGCCCCGACACCTACTAACTATGGCTACACCTTC	CSVEAPTPTNYGYTF
TRBV4-3	TRBD2	once	TRBJ2-1	TGCGCCAGCAGCCAATCTATAAGGACTAGCGGCGTTCTGAGCGAGCAGTTCTTC	CASSQSIRTSGVLSEQFF
TRBV11-3	TRBD2	NA	TRBJ2-7	TGTGCCAGCAGCTTAGACCTAGCGGGAGACGCCTACGAGCAGTACTTC	CASSLDLAGDAYEQYF
TRBV10-3	NA	few	TRBJ1-1	TGTGCCACCTACTCGGGGGGCCTTGGGTCTGAAGCTTTCTTT	CATYSGGLGSEAFF
TRBV6-6	TRBD1	NA	TRBJ1-1	TGTGCCAGCCGACAGGGACTGAACACTGAAGCTTTCTTT	CASRQGLNTEAFF
TRBV28	TRBD1	NA	TRBJ1-5	TGTGCCAGCAGTCCAACCCAGGGGGCCTGTCAGCCCCAGCATTTT	CASSPTQGACQPQHF
TRBV19	NA	NA	TRBJ2-7	TGTGCCAGTAGTATGAGGTCCCCCCGAAACCGAAGGAGCTCCTACGAGCAGTACTTC	CASSMRSPRNRRSSYEQYF
TRBV14	TRBD2	NA	TRBJ2-1	TGTGCCAGCAGCCAAGACTCCAGCGGGAGAGATAATGAGCAGTTCTTC	CASSQDSSGRDNEQFF